This TCR beta chain was found in a study of tumor-infiltrating lymphocytes in primary liver carcinoma. Study-level information: Read depth, roughly 3.5 to 8 million productive TCRbeta reads, did not differ significantly between tissues.

The CDR3 length is 11 residues. Germline CDR1 and CDR2: MDHEN and SYDVKM. Concerning this clonotype: Its antigen is unknown. This may arise from a read error, as a much more abundant clone is one base away.

Study-wide results and limits: The difference in top-250-clone fraction between tumors and blood was significant, favoring tumors (p = 0.039). The study found only about 7-24% of top clones in all five tumor regions.

Unsorted bulk tissue of roughly 19-30 mg yielded co-extracted RNA and DNA. Patients diagnosed with primary liver carcinoma received treatment through surgical resection. The researchers produced TCR beta cDNA from around 500 ng total RNA with a constant-region primer. A slightly modified ARM-PCR protocol with three nested multiplex PCR rounds produced these TCR beta libraries. Primers for the first two PCR rounds were TRBV1-TRBV30 forward primers and a C-beta reverse primer (approximately 10 cycles per round). Each CDR3 protein is one row after TCRdb ran MiXCR on the multiplex PCR reads. The sample lists 99,000 or so distinct CDR3 sequences, 55% to 70% seen once, with around 9.1% in the top ten.

Sequencing used liver tumor tissue from sampling region 5. Regarding subset: tumor region T5, tumor centre. V usage is TRBV28 and J usage is TRBJ2-1, with D unclear. The clonotype was recovered from a woman aged 55-69 years with primary liver carcinoma and hepatitis B virus infection. Here the CDR3 reads CASILTSGQFF. CDR3 DNA: TGTGCCAGCATTTTAACATCGGGGCAGTTCTTC.